This T cell receptor (beta chain) was captured by sequencing in a study of cytomegalovirus exposure and HLA in healthy donors. Study details: Findings of an earlier analysis included over 95 million unique TCR beta sequences from 200 million or so T cells.

PCR employed 60 Vbeta and 13 Jbeta primers. The table came from immunoSEQ multiplex PCR; TCRdb's copy has only in-frame clones and leaves some out. The sample has some 200,000 clones, approximately 70% seen once. Concerning this clone itself: Its antigen remains unidentified.

General observations from the study: Excluded were some V segments that proved indistinguishable, including TRBV6-2 and TRBV6-3.

Germline CDR1 and CDR2: SGHVS and FQNEAQ. This CDR3 is 13 amino acids long. Germline trimming cut 6 bases from V and 4 bases from J; bases unmatched to any gene: 3. The receptor's source is a middle-aged man in good health and CMV-seropositive. The chain combines TRBV7-8 with TRBJ2-1, with 7 bases matching TRBD2. Input material: PBMCs. The DNA of the CDR3 is TGTGCCAGCAGTGGGGGGGGTTACAATGAGCAGTTCTTC. Its protein is CASSGGGYNEQFF.